These 7 T cell receptor beta chains share one sample of origin, sequenced in a study of T cell responses to AZD1222 COVID-19 vaccine. Repertoires were generated with immunoSEQ multiplex PCR, while TCRdb's copy carries only in-frame clones and drops some. The table has fewer than 110,000 clones, around 84% seen once; the top ten hold roughly 1.4%. Here the sequenced sample was peripheral blood, taken on day 0 of AZD1222 vaccination. Source of these receptors: an adult in good health.

The chain recombines TRBV4-3 with TRBJ1-1; tentatively, D is TRBD1 (5 bases). The V gene lost 2 bases and the J gene lost 3 bases, with 10 bases spanning the gap. This CDR3 region has 14 residues. Looked up from germline, CDR1 is LGHNA and CDR2 is YSLEER. This CDR3 is CASSQRTGDTEAFF. The CDR3, as DNA: TGCGCCAGCAGCCAAAGAACGGGGGACACTGAAGCTTTCTTT.

This chain joins TRBV5-1 and TRBJ1-2; D is ambiguous. V shed 3 bases and J shed 8 bases, with 17 bases lying between them. This CDR3 has 14 amino acids. Germline V lookup: CDR1 SGHRS, CDR2 YFSETQ. CDR3 residues: CASSSTEALGGYTF. The DNA for the CDR3 is TGCGCCAGCAGCTCCACGGAAGCCTTGGGGGGCTACACCTTC.

This chain joins TRBV29-1 and TRBJ1-1; TRBD1 aligns across 8 bases. Germline V gene data show CDR1 as SQVTM and CDR2 as ANQGSEA. The V gene end was trimmed by 7 bases and the J gene end by 5 bases; junction bases not matched to a gene: 12. The CDR3 sequence is 14 residues long. DNA of the CDR3: TGCAGCGCCCCGGACAGGGAGGGGAGTACTGAAGCTTTCTTT. It translates to CSAPDREGSTEAFF.

This chain joins TRBV30 and TRBJ2-2; TRBD2 agrees at 7 bases. Germline loops: CDR1 GTSNPN, CDR2 SVGIG (reference sequence). V trimming: 0 bases; J trimming: 3 bases; junction bases outside the gene matches: 7. The CDR3 runs to 16 residues. The CDR3 bases are TGTGCCTGGAGTGTACTTGGGGGAGGGGACACCGGGGAGCTGTTTTTT. This translates into CAWSVLGGGDTGELFF.

The chain links TRBV19 to TRBJ2-5; 10 nucleotides match TRBD1. The CDR3 covers 16 residues. The V segment lost 3 bases and the J segment 1 base; nucleotides outside the gene matches: 5. Germline V gene lookup returns CDR1 LNHDA and CDR2 SQIVND (reference sequence). The DNA of the CDR3 is TGTGCCAGTAGTATTGGGACAGGGGCCGGCCAAGAGACCCAGTACTTC. Translation gives CASSIGTGAGQETQYF.

The chain has TRBV27 and TRBJ1-2; a weak D match, TRBD1 (5 bases). The CDR3 contains 14 residues. The V gene lost 4 bases and the J gene lost 2 bases, with 11 bases spanning the gap. Germline V CDR1 and CDR2: MNHEY, SMNVEV (reference sequence). This CDR3 is CASSSWGGNYGYTF. The CDR3 DNA sequence: TGTGCCAGCAGTTCCTGGGGGGGGAACTATGGCTACACCTTC.

The chain couples TRBV9 to TRBJ2-2; TRBD2 agrees at 8 bases. Germline CDR1 and CDR2: SGDLS and YYNGEE. The CDR3 totals 17 residues. J gave up 6 bases and V 4 bases, and 14 bases lay outside the gene matches. As DNA, the CDR3 is TGTGCCAGCAGCCCTCGTACTAGCGGCCCCAAGGCCGGGGAGCTGTTTTTT. It is translated as CASSPRTSGPKAGELFF.